This TCR beta chain was captured in a study of T cells in Graves' hyperthyroidism and ophthalmopathy. Amplified TCR beta CDR3 regions derived from RNA transcripts. The HTBI primer set drove a first-round RT-PCR of the TCR CDR3. Each CDR3 protein is one row after TCRdb ran MiXCR on the multiplex PCR reads. The repertoire holds hundreds of thousands of distinct CDR3 sequences, with about 14% as singletons. This clonotype has ten or more counts. Germline CDR1 is SQVTM and CDR2 is ANQGSEA. V shed 4 bases and J shed 5 bases, with 11 bases lying between them. This CDR3 is built from 12 residues. Specimen: blood. The receptor was derived from a woman aged 40 to 50 with Graves' ophthalmopathy. The V and J genes are TRBV29-1 and TRBJ1-2; D is undetermined. The CDR3 region has the DNA TGCAGCGTTGTTTTAGGTCCATATGGCTACACCTTC. The encoded protein is CSVVLGPYGYTF. The complete variable domain, with remaining parts taken from reference TRBV29-1 and TRBJ1-2, reads SAVISQKPSRDICQRGTSLTIQCQVDSQVTMMFWYRQQPGQSLTLIATANQGSEATYESGFVIDKFPISRPNLTFSTLTVSNMSPEDSSIYLCSVVLGPYGYTFGSGTRLTVV.